These T cell receptor beta chains were read from a single sample in a study of sequential checkpoint blockade in melanoma. Profiled with immunoSEQ multiplex PCR; TCRdb holds only in-frame clones, not every one. The sample yields over 15,000 clones, about 80% seen once. Here the sequenced sample was CD8+ T cells sorted from blood (inferred from file names), taken from a patient given nivolumab and ipilimumab in sequence. The receptors were sampled from a human donor with melanoma. The CDR3 runs from the conserved cysteine through the conserved F or W. The D gene is left open where the match is weak. Clone size is not always given. Where it is, it says once, few, many or a class for expanded clones.

cdr3_aa: CAWSVLRDEQYF; cdr3_nt: TGTGCCTGGAGTGTACTTCGCGACGAGCAGTACTTC; j_call: TRBJ2-7; v_call: TRBV30; d_call: NA; clone_size: NA
cdr3_aa: CASSTGESTDTQYF; cdr3_nt: TGTGCCAGCAGTACCGGGGAAAGCACAGATACGCAGTATTTT; j_call: TRBJ2-3; v_call: TRBV5-6; d_call: NA; clone_size: NA
cdr3_aa: CASSLPGQGEGYF; cdr3_nt: TGTGCCAGCAGCTTACCCGGACAGGGCGAGGGGTACTTC; j_call: TRBJ2-7; v_call: TRBV7-8; d_call: TRBD1; clone_size: NA
cdr3_aa: CASSQETAAVGYTF; cdr3_nt: TGCGCCAGCAGCCAAGAAACAGCGGCCGTTGGCTACACCTTC; j_call: TRBJ1-2; v_call: TRBV4-3; d_call: NA; clone_size: NA
cdr3_aa: CASSMGQGAGGYTF; cdr3_nt: TGTGCCAGTAGTATGGGACAGGGAGCGGGAGGCTACACCTTC; j_call: TRBJ1-2; v_call: TRBV19; d_call: TRBD1; clone_size: NA
cdr3_aa: CASSYRGDNNSPLHF; cdr3_nt: TGTGCCAGCAGTTATAGGGGCGATAATAATTCACCCCTCCACTTT; j_call: TRBJ1-6; v_call: TRBV6-5; d_call: NA; clone_size: NA
cdr3_aa: CASSLVGNSYEQYF; cdr3_nt: TGTGCCAGCAGTTTAGTCGGGAACTCCTACGAGCAGTACTTC; j_call: TRBJ2-7; v_call: TRBV27; d_call: NA; clone_size: NA
cdr3_aa: CASSLDRGTVQPQHF; cdr3_nt: TGTGCCAGCAGCCTGGACAGGGGAACGGTGCAGCCCCAGCATTTT; j_call: TRBJ1-5; v_call: TRBV6-6; d_call: TRBD1; clone_size: NA
cdr3_aa: CASSDGGAYEQYF; cdr3_nt: TGTGCCAGCAGCGACGGGGGGGCCTACGAGCAGTACTTC; j_call: TRBJ2-7; v_call: TRBV4-2; d_call: TRBD2; clone_size: NA
cdr3_aa: CASSQERQGSDGYTF; cdr3_nt: TGCGCCAGCAGCCAAGAAAGGCAGGGGTCGGATGGCTACACCTTC; j_call: TRBJ1-2; v_call: TRBV4-3; d_call: NA; clone_size: few
cdr3_aa: CSVEVAGAAYEQYF; cdr3_nt: TGCAGCGTTGAGGTAGCGGGAGCCGCCTACGAGCAGTACTTC; j_call: TRBJ2-7; v_call: TRBV29-1; d_call: TRBD2; clone_size: NA
cdr3_aa: CASSPSTGNYGYTF; cdr3_nt: TGTGCCAGCAGCCCTTCGACAGGGAACTATGGCTACACCTTC; j_call: TRBJ1-2; v_call: TRBV7-9; d_call: TRBD1; clone_size: NA
cdr3_aa: CASSLSGGQDYEQYF; cdr3_nt: TGTGCCAGCAGTTTATCAGGTGGGCAGGACTACGAGCAGTACTTC; j_call: TRBJ2-7; v_call: TRBV27; d_call: NA; clone_size: NA
cdr3_aa: CASSIERGGGASEAFF; cdr3_nt: TGTGCCAGTAGTATAGAAAGGGGTGGGGGGGCGTCGGAAGCTTTCTTT; j_call: TRBJ1-1; v_call: TRBV19; d_call: NA; clone_size: medium-sized
cdr3_aa: CASSQDLGQANTEAFF; cdr3_nt: TGCGCCAGCAGCCAAGATCTGGGGCAGGCGAACACTGAAGCTTTCTTT; j_call: TRBJ1-1; v_call: TRBV4-1; d_call: NA; clone_size: NA
cdr3_aa: CASSYDSYGYTF; cdr3_nt: TGTGCCAGCAGTTACGACAGCTATGGCTACACCTTC; j_call: TRBJ1-2; v_call: TRBV6-5; d_call: NA; clone_size: NA
cdr3_aa: CASIPGQGVTEAFF; cdr3_nt: TGTGCCAGCATTCCTGGACAGGGTGTTACTGAAGCTTTCTTT; j_call: TRBJ1-1; v_call: TRBV6-1; d_call: TRBD1; clone_size: few
cdr3_aa: CASKREGWAKGEQYF; cdr3_nt: TGTGCCAGCAAACGGGAGGGTTGGGCGAAGGGCGAGCAGTACTTC; j_call: TRBJ2-7; v_call: TRBV28; d_call: TRBD2; clone_size: NA
cdr3_aa: CASSLGQGFSGANVLTF; cdr3_nt: TGTGCCAGCAGCTTAGGGCAGGGATTCTCTGGGGCCAACGTCCTGACTTTC; j_call: TRBJ2-6; v_call: TRBV7-7; d_call: NA; clone_size: NA
cdr3_aa: CASRPTRGSNYGYTF; cdr3_nt: TGTGCCAGCAGACCTACCAGGGGTTCTAACTATGGCTACACCTTC; j_call: TRBJ1-2; v_call: TRBV5-5; d_call: NA; clone_size: NA
cdr3_aa: CASSPSLRGPNYGYTF; cdr3_nt: TGTGCCAGCAGTCCCTCATTGCGCGGGCCGAACTATGGCTACACCTTC; j_call: TRBJ1-2; v_call: TRBV27; d_call: NA; clone_size: once
cdr3_aa: CAISGNREEVNTEAFF; cdr3_nt: TGTGCCATCAGTGGGAACAGGGAAGAGGTGAACACTGAAGCTTTCTTT; j_call: TRBJ1-1; v_call: TRBV10-3; d_call: NA; clone_size: NA